The subject of this entry is one TCR beta chain. The method was immunoSEQ multiplex PCR; TCRdb's version includes in-frame clones alone and lacks a portion of them. Among about 820,000 clones, around 92% were seen once, and the ten largest hold 24%. The data belong to a study of shared clonotypes between healthy human individuals. The CDR3 loop spans 17 amino acids. The V gene's germline CDR1 is SGHRS and CDR2 YFSETQ. J was trimmed by 5 bases and V by 3 bases; bases with no gene match: 13. CD8 cells regarded as naive lacked CD45RO, were positively chosen for CCR7, and omitted terminally differentiated effector memory CD45RA+ cells.

The TCR sequence derives from a man aged 30-40 years in good health. The chain is built from TRBV5-1 and TRBJ2-1, with TRBD2 matching over 8 bases. Sequencing input: naive CD8+ T cells sorted from blood. In nucleotides, the CDR3 is TGCGCCAGCAGCTGGCCCGCTAGCGGGTGGAGGGACAATGAGCAGTTCTTC. Translating gives CASSWPASGWRDNEQFF. Full variable domain (remainder filled in from reference TRBV5-1 and TRBJ2-1): KAGVTQTPRYLIKTRGQQVTLSCSPISGHRSVSWYQQTPGQGLQFLFEYFSETQRNKGNFPGRFSGRQFSNSRSEMNVSTLELGDSALYLCASSWPASGWRDNEQFFGPGTRLTVL.